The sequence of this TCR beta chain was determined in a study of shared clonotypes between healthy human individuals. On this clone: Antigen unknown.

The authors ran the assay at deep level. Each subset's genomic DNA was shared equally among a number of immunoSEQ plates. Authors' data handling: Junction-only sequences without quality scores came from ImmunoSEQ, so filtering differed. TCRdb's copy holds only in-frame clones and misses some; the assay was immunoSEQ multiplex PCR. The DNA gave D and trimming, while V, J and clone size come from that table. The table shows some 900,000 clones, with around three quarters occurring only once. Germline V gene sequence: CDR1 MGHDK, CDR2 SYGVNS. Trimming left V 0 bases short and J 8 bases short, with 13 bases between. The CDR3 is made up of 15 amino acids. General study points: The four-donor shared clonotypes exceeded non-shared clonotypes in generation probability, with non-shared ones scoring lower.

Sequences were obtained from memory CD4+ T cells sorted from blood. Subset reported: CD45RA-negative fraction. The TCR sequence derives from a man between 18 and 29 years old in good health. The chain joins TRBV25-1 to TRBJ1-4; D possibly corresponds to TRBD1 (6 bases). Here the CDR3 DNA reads TGTGCCAGCAGTGAATATAAAGGGGGTGCGGAAAAACTGTTTTTT. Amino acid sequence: CASSEYKGGAEKLFF.